These 13 T cell receptor beta chains share one sample of origin, sequenced in a study of beta chain features in type 1 diabetes. Study-wide findings and caveats: Among patients with Type 1 diabetes, TCRB CDR3s were moderately but significantly shorter in every one of the four CD4+ subsets.

Reverse transcribing all isolated RNA meant expressed TCRB transcripts were sequenced. Produced via immunoSEQ multiplex PCR; TCRdb's table is partial and in-frame only. The repertoire has approximately 46,000 clones, roughly 47% of them found once; the top ten carry about 0.13%. These receptors have no known antigen. The sample consisted of stem cell memory CD4+ T cells from blood. The receptors stem from a man younger than 40 with type 1 diabetes.

The chain recombines TRBV5-1 with TRBJ2-5; 12 positions match TRBD2. V lost 4 bases, J lost 0 bases, and 7 bases stayed unmatched. Germline V gene lookup returns CDR1 SGHRS and CDR2 YFSETQ. The CDR3 totals 17 residues. CDR3 nucleotides: TGCGCCAGCAGCAAGATCGGACTAGCGGGAAACCAAGAGACCCAGTACTTC. Translation: CASSKIGLAGNQETQYF. Using reference TRBV5-1 and TRBJ2-5 for the parts outside the CDR3, the full variable domain is KAGVTQTPRYLIKTRGQQVTLSCSPISGHRSVSWYQQTPGQGLQFLFEYFSETQRNKGNFPGRFSGRQFSNSRSEMNVSTLELGDSALYLCASSKIGLAGNQETQYFGPGTRLLVL.

This clone came up a few times. The chain links TRBV18 to TRBJ2-1; a possible D gene is TRBD1 (5 bases). Per the germline V gene, CDR1 is KGHSH and CDR2 is LQKENI. Trimming stripped 2 bases from V and 0 bases from J, with 14 bases between. This CDR3 is built from 17 residues. The chain's CDR3 is CASSPSSLGASYNEQFF. The CDR3 DNA reads as TGTGCCAGCTCACCAAGCAGCCTAGGGGCCTCCTACAATGAGCAGTTCTTC.

The chain is built from TRBV7-2 and TRBJ2-2, with D possibly matching TRBD1 (6 bases). V lost 3 bases, J lost 5 bases, and 7 bases lay in between. CDR1 SGHTA and CDR2 FQGNSA come from the germline V gene. CDR3 length equals 13 residues. Here the CDR3 reads CASSFTGTGELFF. CDR3 coding DNA: TGTGCCAGCAGCTTTACAGGGACCGGGGAGCTGTTTTTT.

The sample holds one count of this clone. V and J are TRBV18 and TRBJ2-3; TRBD1 is a possible D gene (6 bases). Germline CDR1 is KGHSH and CDR2 is LQKENI. The CDR3 runs to 14 residues. V was trimmed by 6 bases and J by 1 base, leaving 11 bases between them. Written as DNA, the CDR3 is TGTGCCAGCTCTGAGGGGGACGGCACAGATACGCAGTATTTT. Translated: CASSEGDGTDTQYF.

V and J are TRBV29-1 and TRBJ2-3, with 10 bases that match TRBD1. This CDR3 comprises 16 residues. V trimming: 6 bases; J trimming: 2 bases; junction bases outside the gene matches: 11. Germline loops: CDR1 SQVTM, CDR2 ANQGSEA. The CDR3 nucleotides read TGCAGCGTAGAGGAGACAGGGGGCTGGATCACAGATACGCAGTATTTT. Protein sequence: CSVEETGGWITDTQYF.

This clone was seen just once. The chain combines TRBV18 with TRBJ2-5; the D gene is possibly TRBD1 (5 bases). The CDR3 is made up of 12 amino acids. V was shortened by 5 bases and J by 5 bases, with 9 bases between the two germline ends. Germline lookup yields CDR1 KGHSH and CDR2 LQKENI. The CDR3 DNA reads TGTGCCAGCTCAAGAGCAGGGGAGACCCAGTACTTC. Protein product: CASSRAGETQYF.

This clone was detected only a few times. The chain carries TRBV6-6 and TRBJ2-3; TRBD2 is a possible D gene (6 bases). The CDR3 runs 12 residues. The V and J ends lost 8 bases and 6 bases respectively, with 12 bases between them. The germline V gene has CDR1 MNHNY and CDR2 SVGAGI (reference sequence). This CDR3 reads CASSRLADTQYF. In DNA form, the CDR3 reads TGTGCCAGCTCTCGCCTAGCGGATACGCAGTATTTT.

The count of this clone is one. This chain joins TRBV6-6 and TRBJ2-7; 7 bases fit TRBD2. CDR3 length: 12 residues. CDR1 and CDR2 from the germline V gene are MNHNY and SVGAGI (reference sequence). After removal of 7 bases from V and 6 bases from J, the junction contained 6 bases not matched to a gene. The CDR3 loop reads CASIGSGGEQYF. The CDR3 bases are TGTGCCAGCATAGGGTCGGGGGGCGAGCAGTACTTC.

In this sample, this clone turned up once. The chain carries TRBV7-8 and TRBJ2-5; weak D call: TRBD2 (6 bases). This CDR3 has 19 amino acids. V was clipped by 3 bases and J by 2 bases, with 25 bases between them. Germline-derived CDR1 and CDR2 are SGHVS and FQNEAQ. The DNA for the CDR3 is TGTGCCAGCAGCTTTAACCCCCGCGAGGAGGGTCAACTACAAGAGACCCAGTACTTC. It encodes CASSFNPREEGQLQETQYF.

This clone was recorded a few times. This chain connects TRBV28 to TRBJ1-2; tentative D call: TRBD1 (5 bases). Trimming left V 6 bases short and J 2 bases short, with 13 bases between. CDR1 and CDR2 (germline): MDHEN, SYDVKM. There are 14 residues in the CDR3. CDR3 sequence reads: CASRRPTVNYGYTF. CDR3 nucleotide sequence: TGTGCCAGCAGACGGCCGACAGTAAACTATGGCTACACCTTC.

This chain links TRBV18 with TRBJ2-1; perhaps TRBD1 as D (5 bases). The CDR3 contains 14 residues. V lost 6 bases and J 1 base, leaving 10 bases between the germline ends. CDR1 and CDR2 from the germline V gene are KGHSH and LQKENI. CDR3 in amino acids: CASSARTSYNEQFF. CDR3 in DNA: TGTGCCAGCTCCGCCCGGACATCCTACAATGAGCAGTTCTTC.

The chain employs TRBV5-1 and TRBJ1-2; the match to TRBD1 covers 9 bases. V lost 2 bases to trimming and J lost 6 bases; unmatched junction nucleotides: 5. Per the germline V gene, CDR1 is SGHRS and CDR2 is YFSETQ. The CDR3 length is 14 residues. DNA for the CDR3: TGCGCCAGCAGCTTAAACAGGGGGCTTCATGGCTACACCTTC. Its translation is CASSLNRGLHGYTF.

The chain uses TRBV11-2 and TRBJ2-7, with 10 positions matching TRBD2. Germline trimming cut 3 bases from V and 5 bases from J; bases unmatched to any gene: 7. Germline CDR1 SGHAT, CDR2 FQNNGV. CDR3 length equals 15 residues. CDR3 coding DNA: TGTGCCAGCAGCTTCTCTAGCGGGAGAACCCACGAGCAGTACTTC. Protein: CASSFSSGRTHEQYF.